One and the same sample provided the 18 T cell receptor beta chains below, sequenced in a study of response to subunit inactivated influenza vaccine. TCRdb fed the RT-PCR reads into MiXCR, producing one record per CDR3 protein. The sample has about 180,000 distinct CDR3 sequences, roughly 10% seen once. The source material was CD8+ T cells sorted from PBMCs, sampled less than 30 months after vaccination. The receptor source for this set is a man aged 45 to 70 who received an inactivated influenza vaccine.

The chain combines TRBV27 with TRBJ2-7; 8 bases align to TRBD1. J lost 0 bases, V lost 6 bases, and 7 bases had no gene match. Germline V CDR1 and CDR2: MNHEY, SMNVEV (reference sequence). This CDR3 is built from 15 residues. CDR3 DNA: TGTGCCAGCAGACCTTGGACAGGGAGCTCCTACGAGCAGTACTTC. It yields the protein CASRPWTGSSYEQYF.

This clonotype was recorded at least ten times. The V call is TRBV6-2 or TRBV6-3, the J call TRBJ2-7; D might be TRBD1 (6 bases). Trimming removed 5 bases at V and 2 bases at J, with 10 bases between. CDR1 and CDR2 (germline): MNHEY, SVGEGT. CDR3 length equals 13 residues. The CDR3 bases are TGTGCCAGCAGTGTGACAGGACCCTACGAGCAGTACTTC. Its protein product is CASSVTGPYEQYF.

This clonotype came up a few times. The chain recombines TRBV12-3 or TRBV12-4 with TRBJ2-1; no definite D call. Between the trimmed V and J ends, which lost 3 bases and 8 bases, there was a span of 11 bases. This CDR3 has 13 residues. CDR3 coding DNA: TGTGCCAGCAGTTTCTTTAGGAGCGATGAGCAGTTCTTC. Amino acids: CASSFFRSDEQFF.

This clonotype was observed a few times. The chain has TRBV2 and TRBJ2-7, with TRBD2 matching over 8 bases. The V gene end was trimmed by 3 bases and the J gene end by 0 bases; junction bases not matched to a gene: 4. Germline lookup yields CDR1 SNHLY and CDR2 FYNNEI. The CDR3 has 15 amino acids. CDR3 sequence reads: CASSDDSGVSYEQYF. The CDR3 nucleotides read TGTGCCAGCAGTGATGATAGCGGGGTCTCCTACGAGCAGTACTTC.

This clonotype has more than one count but fewer than ten. The genes are TRBV7-2 and TRBJ2-3; a possible D gene is TRBD2 (6 bases). V was trimmed by 10 bases and J by 2 bases, leaving 16 bases between them. The CDR3 is made up of 14 amino acids. CDR1 is SGHTA, CDR2 FQGNSA, per germline. CDR3 residues: CATRCGEATDTQYF. CDR3 coding DNA: TGTGCCACCAGATGTGGGGAGGCCACAGATACGCAGTATTTT.

This clonotype was seen a handful of times. The chain combines TRBV7-9 with TRBJ2-3, with D perhaps TRBD2 (5 bases). The germline V gene has CDR1 SEHNR and CDR2 FQNEAQ (reference sequence). V gave up 5 bases and J gave up 4 bases, with 7 bases separating them. CDR3 length equals 12 residues. Here the CDR3 reads CASSQLADTQYF. The DNA of the CDR3 is TGTGCCAGCAGCCAACTAGCAGATACGCAGTATTTT.

This clonotype was counted between two and nine times. The V gene is TRBV11-3, the J gene TRBJ1-5; 7 nucleotides line up with TRBD1. Trimming removed 1 base from V and 1 base from J; junction bases left unmatched: 4. CDR1 is SGHNT, CDR2 YENEEA, per germline. The CDR3 runs 16 residues. This CDR3 reads CASSLGRDSSNQPQHF. The CDR3, as DNA: TGTGCCAGCAGCTTAGGACGGGACAGCAGCAATCAGCCCCAGCATTTT.

This clonotype was detected only a few times. The rearrangement joins TRBV4-2 to TRBJ2-7; 11 bases match TRBD1. The CDR3 spans 16 residues. Germline assignment: CDR1 LGHNA and CDR2 YNFKEQ. The junction had 3 bases not matched to a gene; V was cut back by 2 bases and J by 0 bases. CDR3: CASSQSGTGGSYEQYF. For the CDR3, the DNA is TGTGCCAGCAGCCAATCTGGGACAGGGGGCTCCTACGAGCAGTACTTC.

The V call is TRBV5-1, the J call TRBJ2-3, with 8 nucleotides matching TRBD2. The CDR3 is made up of 14 amino acids. Germline-derived CDR1 and CDR2 are SGHRS and YFSETQ. The V and J ends lost 3 bases and 4 bases, in that order; junction bases with no gene match: 4. The DNA of the CDR3 is TGCGCCAGCAGCTACAGCGGGAGCGCAGATACGCAGTATTTT. Residues: CASSYSGSADTQYF.

This clonotype was counted many times. The rearrangement links TRBV9 to TRBJ2-2; no reliable D call. The CDR3 sequence is 14 residues long. V was clipped by 2 bases and J by 4 bases, with 9 bases between them. Per the germline V gene, CDR1 is SGDLS and CDR2 is YYNGEE. In nucleotides, the CDR3 is TGTGCCAGCAGCGTCGGTCGGACCACCGGGGAGCTGTTTTTT. This translates into CASSVGRTTGELFF.

V is TRBV12-3 or TRBV12-4 and J is TRBJ2-3; 9 bases are shared with TRBD1. This CDR3 region has 15 residues. The V and J ends lost 8 bases and 6 bases, in that order; junction bases with no gene match: 12. Here the CDR3 reads CASPPGQGNLDTQYF. CDR3 bases: TGTGCCAGCCCTCCGGGACAGGGCAATCTTGATACGCAGTATTTT.

This clonotype was counted a few times. The chain carries TRBV12-3 or TRBV12-4 and TRBJ1-1, with D perhaps matching TRBD1 (6 bases). The CDR3 is made up of 13 amino acids. Trimming shortened V by 5 bases and J by 0 bases, and 7 bases separated the two germline ends. In DNA form, the CDR3 reads TGTGCCAGCAGTAGGGGGATGAACACTGAAGCTTTCTTT. As protein: CASSRGMNTEAFF.

This clonotype occurred many times. The chain employs TRBV6-1 and TRBJ2-3; D possibly corresponds to TRBD1 (6 bases). The CDR3 has 13 amino acids. Trimming removed 3 bases from V and 7 bases from J, with 11 bases in between. CDR1 and CDR2 from the germline V gene are MNHNS and SASEGT. CDR3 DNA: TGTGCCAGCAGTGATGGGGGCCAGAATACGCAGTATTTT. Protein sequence: CASSDGGQNTQYF.

This clonotype has only a few counts. V usage is TRBV6-5 and J usage is TRBJ2-3; D is ambiguous. Germline V lookup: CDR1 MNHEY, CDR2 SVGAGI. V dropped 2 bases and J dropped 0 bases, with 9 bases sitting between them. This CDR3 is 15 amino acids long. CDR3 coding DNA: TGTGCCAGCAGTTACGGGCCCGACAGCACAGATACGCAGTATTTT. The encoded protein is CASSYGPDSTDTQYF.

The V call is TRBV7-6, the J call TRBJ2-3, with a tentative D call TRBD2 (5 bases). V lost 3 bases, J lost 0 bases, and 13 bases lay in between. The CDR3 totals 16 residues. Germline CDR1 SGHVS, CDR2 FNYEAQ. The CDR3, as DNA: TGTGCCAGCAGCTTCGGGGTTGGTAGAAGCACAGATACGCAGTATTTT. Translating it yields CASSFGVGRSTDTQYF.

This chain connects TRBV7-2 to TRBJ1-4; D not certain. Germline V CDR1 and CDR2: SGHTA, FQGNSA. V lost 6 bases, J lost 0 bases, and 11 bases lay in between. This CDR3 has 15 residues. CDR3 DNA: TGTGCCAGCAGTAGGGTCGGGGCAACTAATGAAAAACTGTTTTTT. This translates into CASSRVGATNEKLFF.

The rearrangement links TRBV6-2 or TRBV6-3 to TRBJ2-1, with TRBD2 matching 7 bases. V was clipped by 4 bases and J by 5 bases; unmatched bases: 26. Germline CDR1 is MNHEY and CDR2 is SVGEGT. The CDR3 extends over 21 amino acids. Here the CDR3 reads CASSSPFRGGNLRGNHNEQFF. The CDR3 DNA sequence: TGTGCCAGCAGTTCTCCCTTTCGTGGGGGGAATCTGCGGGGGAACCACAATGAGCAGTTCTTC.

The V call is TRBV6-5, the J call TRBJ2-3, with a weak D call TRBD2 (6 bases). The germline V gene has CDR1 MNHEY and CDR2 SVGAGI. The CDR3 spans 16 residues. V was shortened by 0 bases and J by 0 bases, with 10 bases between the two germline ends. In DNA, the CDR3 is TGTGCCAGCAGTTACTCGTATGGGGGGAGCACAGATACGCAGTATTTT. Translated: CASSYSYGGSTDTQYF.